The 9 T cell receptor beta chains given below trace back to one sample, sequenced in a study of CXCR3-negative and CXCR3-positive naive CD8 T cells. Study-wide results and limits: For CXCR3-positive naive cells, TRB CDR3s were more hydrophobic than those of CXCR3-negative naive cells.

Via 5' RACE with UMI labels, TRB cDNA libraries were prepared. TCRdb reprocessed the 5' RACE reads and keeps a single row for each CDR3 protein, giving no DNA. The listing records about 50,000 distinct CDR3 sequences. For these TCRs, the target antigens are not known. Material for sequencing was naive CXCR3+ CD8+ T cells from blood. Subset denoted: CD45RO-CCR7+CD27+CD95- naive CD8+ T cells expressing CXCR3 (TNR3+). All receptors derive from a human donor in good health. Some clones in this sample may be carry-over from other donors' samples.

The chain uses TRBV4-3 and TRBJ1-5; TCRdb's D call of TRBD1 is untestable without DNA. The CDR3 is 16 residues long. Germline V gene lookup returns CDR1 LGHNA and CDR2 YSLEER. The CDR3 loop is CASSQDWQGDNLPQHF.

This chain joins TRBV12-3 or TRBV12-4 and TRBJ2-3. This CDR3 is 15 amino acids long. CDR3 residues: CASSLAGRSTDTQYF.

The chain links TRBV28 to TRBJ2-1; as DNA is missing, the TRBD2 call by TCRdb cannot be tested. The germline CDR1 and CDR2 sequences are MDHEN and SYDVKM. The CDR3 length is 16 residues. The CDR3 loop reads CASIAPGLGWDNEQFF.

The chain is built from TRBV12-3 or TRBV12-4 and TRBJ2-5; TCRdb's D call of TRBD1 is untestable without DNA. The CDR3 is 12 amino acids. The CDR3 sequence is CASSSRGETQYF.

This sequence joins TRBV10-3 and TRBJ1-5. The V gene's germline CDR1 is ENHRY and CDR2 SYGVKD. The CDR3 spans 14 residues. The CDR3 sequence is CAISEDLYNQPQHF.

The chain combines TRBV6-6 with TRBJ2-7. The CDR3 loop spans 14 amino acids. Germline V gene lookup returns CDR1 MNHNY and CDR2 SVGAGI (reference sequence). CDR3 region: CASSSMDGPYEQYF.

This CDR3 is CASSELGTPYNEQFF. The rearrangement joins TRBV28 to TRBJ2-1. This CDR3 has 15 amino acids. Per germline, CDR1 MDHEN and CDR2 SYDVKM.

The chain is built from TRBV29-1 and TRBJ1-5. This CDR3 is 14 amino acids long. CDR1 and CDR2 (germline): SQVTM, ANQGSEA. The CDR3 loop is CSVEDSSSDQPQHF.

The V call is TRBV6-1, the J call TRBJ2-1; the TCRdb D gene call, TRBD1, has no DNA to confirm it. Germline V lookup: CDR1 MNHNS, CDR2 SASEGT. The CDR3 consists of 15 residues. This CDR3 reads CASSPDVGRSNEQFF.